A selection of T cell receptor beta chains follows, all from one sample in a study of T cells in narcolepsy. Profiling relied on immunoSEQ multiplex PCR, and the TCRdb table lists in-frame clones only, not all of them. This sample carries 1,700 or so clones, roughly 21% of them seen once, and the ten largest clones take 12% to 15%. The antigens for these receptors are not known. The sequenced material came from cultured CD4+ T cells from cerebrospinal fluid. These receptors were taken from a human donor with narcolepsy. Both conserved end residues are part of each CDR3. D genes are given only for firm matches. Clone size, where shown, is once, few, many, or a class for clones that have expanded.

V,D,size,J,CDR3,DNA
TRBV19,TRBD1,medium-sized,TRBJ1-2,CASSMGQIRGQTTNYGYTF,TGTGCCAGTAGTATGGGGCAAATAAGGGGACAGACGACCAACTATGGCTACACCTTC
TRBV6-5,-,large,TRBJ2-7,CASSSASRSYEQYF,TGTGCCAGCAGCTCAGCTTCGAGGTCCTACGAGCAGTACTTC
TRBV6-1,-,-,TRBJ1-5,CASSPTRGSNQPQHF,TGTGCCAGCAGCCCTACAAGGGGGAGCAATCAGCCCCAGCATTTT
TRBV11-2,-,-,TRBJ2-3,CASSSRGTYRNTDTQYF,TGTGCCAGCAGCTCCCGTGGGACTTACAGAAACACAGATACGCAGTATTTT
TRBV6-6,-,medium-sized,TRBJ2-2,CASSYPTRNTGELFF,TGTGCCAGCAGTTACCCCACACGGAACACCGGGGAGCTGTTTTTT
TRBV5-1,TRBD1,-,TRBJ2-7,CASSLQQGLIYEQYF,TGCGCCAGCAGCTTACAACAGGGGTTAATCTACGAGCAGTACTTC
TRBV19,-,-,TRBJ2-2,CASSKAANTGELFF,TGTGCCAGTAGTAAAGCCGCGAACACCGGGGAGCTGTTTTTT
TRBV7-5,-,-,TRBJ2-1,CASSLRGAAYNEQFF,TGTGCCAGCAGCTTAAGAGGGGCAGCCTACAATGAGCAGTTCTTC
TRBV5-1,-,-,TRBJ1-4,CASSLIGTIGPEKLFF,TGCGCCAGCAGCTTAATCGGGACGATTGGGCCTGAAAAACTGTTTTTT
TRBV5-6,-,-,TRBJ1-4,CASSVGGTNEKLFF,TGTGCCAGCAGCGTAGGAGGGACTAATGAAAAACTGTTTTTT
TRBV6-1,TRBD1,-,TRBJ1-2,CASSANTGGVSANYGYTF,TGTGCCAGCAGTGCCAATACAGGGGGCGTATCAGCTAACTATGGCTACACCTTC
TRBV4-3,TRBD2,medium-sized,TRBJ2-1,CASSLTSGGGPGYEQFF,TGCGCCAGCAGCCTGACTAGCGGGGGGGGTCCCGGGTATGAGCAGTTCTTC
TRBV7-9,-,-,TRBJ1-1,CASSLVGDAARNTEAFF,TGTGCCAGCAGCTTAGTAGGTGACGCGGCGCGGAACACTGAAGCTTTCTTT
TRBV7-3,TRBD2,medium-sized,TRBJ2-2,CASSRGGTTGELFF,TGTGCCAGCAGCCGCGGGGGGACCACCGGGGAGCTGTTTTTT
TRBV5-8,TRBD1,-,TRBJ1-4,CASSQGYGTGMALIF,TGTGCCAGCAGCCAAGGATACGGGACAGGGATGGCCTTAATCTTT
TRBV5-4,TRBD1,few,TRBJ2-5,CASSSRDRGPQETQYF,TGTGCCAGCAGCTCCAGGGACAGGGGGCCTCAAGAGACCCAGTACTTC
TRBV7-1,TRBD1,few,TRBJ2-7,CASSLGTEYYEQYF,TGTGCCAGCAGCTTAGGGACAGAGTACTACGAGCAGTACTTC
TRBV27,-,few,TRBJ1-5,CASSGRNKGAHNQPQHF,TGTGCCAGCAGTGGGCGGAACAAGGGCGCCCACAATCAGCCCCAGCATTTT
TRBV11-3,-,few,TRBJ2-7,CASSPLAGAQGVQYF,TGTGCCAGCAGCCCCCTAGCGGGCGCGCAGGGGGTGCAGTACTTC
TRBV27,-,-,TRBJ1-4,CASSGGGKLFF,TGTGCCAGCAGCGGGGGGGGAAAACTGTTTTTT
TRBV4-2,TRBD2,few,TRBJ2-7,CASSPRLAGIHEQYF,TGTGCCAGCAGCCCAAGACTAGCGGGGATCCACGAGCAGTACTTC
TRBV18,-,-,TRBJ1-6,CASSARDARSPLHF,TGTGCCAGCTCAGCCCGGGACGCTCGCTCACCCCTCCACTTT
TRBV7-3,TRBD2,medium-sized,TRBJ2-1,CASSSNGGDSYNEQFF,TGTGCCAGCAGCTCCAACGGGGGGGACTCCTACAATGAGCAGTTCTTC
TRBV9,-,many,TRBJ2-2,CASSRGGRGPNTGELFF,TGTGCCAGCAGCAGGGGGGGGCGCGGACCCAACACCGGGGAGCTGTTTTTT
TRBV7-2,TRBD2,large,TRBJ2-5,CASSFQAGGRETQYF,TGTGCCAGCAGCTTTCAAGCGGGGGGTAGGGAGACCCAGTACTTC
TRBV9,TRBD2,-,TRBJ2-7,CASSVGTSGTYEQYF,TGTGCCAGCAGCGTCGGGACTAGCGGAACCTACGAGCAGTACTTC
TRBV7-3,-,-,TRBJ2-2,CASRPTNRPTGELFF,TGTGCCAGCAGACCGACCAATAGGCCCACCGGGGAGCTGTTTTTT
TRBV5-3,-,-,TRBJ2-7,CASSSDRSGGHEQYF,TGTGCCAGCAGCTCGGACAGGAGCGGGGGACACGAGCAGTACTTC
TRBV7-2,TRBD2,large,TRBJ2-3,CASSLVGSGDPDTQYF,TGTGCCAGCAGCTTAGTCGGTAGCGGGGACCCAGATACGCAGTATTTT
TRBV19,-,-,TRBJ2-5,CASSHIRETQYF,TGTGCCAGTAGTCATATCCGAGAGACCCAGTACTTC
TRBV5-4,TRBD2,-,TRBJ2-5,CASRAGTSGGARETQYF,TGTGCCAGCAGAGCAGGGACTAGCGGGGGGGCCCGAGAGACCCAGTACTTC
TRBV6-5,-,large,TRBJ2-7,CASSYRRGYEQYF,TGTGCCAGCAGTTACCGCAGGGGATACGAGCAGTACTTC
TRBV11-1,-,few,TRBJ2-7,CASIGRTYSYEQYF,TGTGCCAGCATCGGTAGGACCTACTCCTACGAGCAGTACTTC
TRBV30,-,large,TRBJ1-6,CAWETFGGGSPLHF,TGTGCCTGGGAAACCTTCGGGGGGGGTTCACCCCTCCACTTT
TRBV6-1,-,medium-sized,TRBJ2-5,CASSDARGRGPQETQYF,TGTGCCAGCAGTGACGCGCGGGGTAGAGGGCCCCAAGAGACCCAGTACTTC
TRBV5-1,-,-,TRBJ2-5,CASSLSRGGGETQYF,TGCGCCAGCAGCCTATCTAGGGGGGGTGGAGAGACCCAGTACTTC
TRBV6-4,-,-,TRBJ2-7,CASSAGADSYEQYF,TGTGCCAGCAGTGCAGGGGCTGATTCCTACGAGCAGTACTTC
TRBV7-6,TRBD2,medium-sized,TRBJ2-5,CASSFYGGEETQYF,TGTGCCAGCAGCTTTTATGGGGGGGAGGAGACCCAGTACTTC
TRBV7-6,TRBD1,-,TRBJ1-4,CASSLPTGGKLFF,TGTGCCAGCAGCTTACCGACAGGGGGAAAACTGTTTTTT
TRBV5-5,-,few,TRBJ2-1,CASSLDSRGYNEQFF,TGTGCCAGCAGCTTGGATTCTAGGGGGTACAATGAGCAGTTCTTC
TRBV6-1,TRBD1,-,TRBJ1-6,CASTARGGALHF,TGTGCCAGCACCGCCAGGGGGGGGGCCCTCCACTTT
TRBV4-2,-,few,TRBJ1-6,CASSLGIGSGSPLHF,TGTGCCAGCAGCTTGGGTATAGGTAGCGGATCACCCCTCCACTTT
TRBV11-2,-,medium-sized,TRBJ1-4,CASSPGTLEKLFF,TGTGCCAGCAGCCCGGGGACCCTTGAAAAACTGTTTTTT
TRBV6-1,-,medium-sized,TRBJ1-1,CASSEAGGSGTEAFF,TGTGCCAGCAGTGAAGCGGGGGGGAGTGGCACTGAAGCTTTCTTT
TRBV21-1,-,few,TRBJ1-3,CANLLLGGYTIYF,TGTGCCAACCTCCTACTCGGGGGGTATACCATATATTTT
TRBV6-5,-,few,TRBJ2-3,CAISVGGVEDTQYF,TGTGCCATCAGTGTCGGCGGGGTGGAAGATACGCAGTATTTT
TRBV4-1,TRBD2,-,TRBJ2-3,CASSQSGTRSTDTQYF,TGTGCCAGCAGCCAATCCGGGACTAGGAGCACAGATACGCAGTATTTT
TRBV2,-,-,TRBJ1-1,CAGRTLNTEAFF,TGTGCCGGACGGACGTTGAACACTGAAGCTTTCTTT